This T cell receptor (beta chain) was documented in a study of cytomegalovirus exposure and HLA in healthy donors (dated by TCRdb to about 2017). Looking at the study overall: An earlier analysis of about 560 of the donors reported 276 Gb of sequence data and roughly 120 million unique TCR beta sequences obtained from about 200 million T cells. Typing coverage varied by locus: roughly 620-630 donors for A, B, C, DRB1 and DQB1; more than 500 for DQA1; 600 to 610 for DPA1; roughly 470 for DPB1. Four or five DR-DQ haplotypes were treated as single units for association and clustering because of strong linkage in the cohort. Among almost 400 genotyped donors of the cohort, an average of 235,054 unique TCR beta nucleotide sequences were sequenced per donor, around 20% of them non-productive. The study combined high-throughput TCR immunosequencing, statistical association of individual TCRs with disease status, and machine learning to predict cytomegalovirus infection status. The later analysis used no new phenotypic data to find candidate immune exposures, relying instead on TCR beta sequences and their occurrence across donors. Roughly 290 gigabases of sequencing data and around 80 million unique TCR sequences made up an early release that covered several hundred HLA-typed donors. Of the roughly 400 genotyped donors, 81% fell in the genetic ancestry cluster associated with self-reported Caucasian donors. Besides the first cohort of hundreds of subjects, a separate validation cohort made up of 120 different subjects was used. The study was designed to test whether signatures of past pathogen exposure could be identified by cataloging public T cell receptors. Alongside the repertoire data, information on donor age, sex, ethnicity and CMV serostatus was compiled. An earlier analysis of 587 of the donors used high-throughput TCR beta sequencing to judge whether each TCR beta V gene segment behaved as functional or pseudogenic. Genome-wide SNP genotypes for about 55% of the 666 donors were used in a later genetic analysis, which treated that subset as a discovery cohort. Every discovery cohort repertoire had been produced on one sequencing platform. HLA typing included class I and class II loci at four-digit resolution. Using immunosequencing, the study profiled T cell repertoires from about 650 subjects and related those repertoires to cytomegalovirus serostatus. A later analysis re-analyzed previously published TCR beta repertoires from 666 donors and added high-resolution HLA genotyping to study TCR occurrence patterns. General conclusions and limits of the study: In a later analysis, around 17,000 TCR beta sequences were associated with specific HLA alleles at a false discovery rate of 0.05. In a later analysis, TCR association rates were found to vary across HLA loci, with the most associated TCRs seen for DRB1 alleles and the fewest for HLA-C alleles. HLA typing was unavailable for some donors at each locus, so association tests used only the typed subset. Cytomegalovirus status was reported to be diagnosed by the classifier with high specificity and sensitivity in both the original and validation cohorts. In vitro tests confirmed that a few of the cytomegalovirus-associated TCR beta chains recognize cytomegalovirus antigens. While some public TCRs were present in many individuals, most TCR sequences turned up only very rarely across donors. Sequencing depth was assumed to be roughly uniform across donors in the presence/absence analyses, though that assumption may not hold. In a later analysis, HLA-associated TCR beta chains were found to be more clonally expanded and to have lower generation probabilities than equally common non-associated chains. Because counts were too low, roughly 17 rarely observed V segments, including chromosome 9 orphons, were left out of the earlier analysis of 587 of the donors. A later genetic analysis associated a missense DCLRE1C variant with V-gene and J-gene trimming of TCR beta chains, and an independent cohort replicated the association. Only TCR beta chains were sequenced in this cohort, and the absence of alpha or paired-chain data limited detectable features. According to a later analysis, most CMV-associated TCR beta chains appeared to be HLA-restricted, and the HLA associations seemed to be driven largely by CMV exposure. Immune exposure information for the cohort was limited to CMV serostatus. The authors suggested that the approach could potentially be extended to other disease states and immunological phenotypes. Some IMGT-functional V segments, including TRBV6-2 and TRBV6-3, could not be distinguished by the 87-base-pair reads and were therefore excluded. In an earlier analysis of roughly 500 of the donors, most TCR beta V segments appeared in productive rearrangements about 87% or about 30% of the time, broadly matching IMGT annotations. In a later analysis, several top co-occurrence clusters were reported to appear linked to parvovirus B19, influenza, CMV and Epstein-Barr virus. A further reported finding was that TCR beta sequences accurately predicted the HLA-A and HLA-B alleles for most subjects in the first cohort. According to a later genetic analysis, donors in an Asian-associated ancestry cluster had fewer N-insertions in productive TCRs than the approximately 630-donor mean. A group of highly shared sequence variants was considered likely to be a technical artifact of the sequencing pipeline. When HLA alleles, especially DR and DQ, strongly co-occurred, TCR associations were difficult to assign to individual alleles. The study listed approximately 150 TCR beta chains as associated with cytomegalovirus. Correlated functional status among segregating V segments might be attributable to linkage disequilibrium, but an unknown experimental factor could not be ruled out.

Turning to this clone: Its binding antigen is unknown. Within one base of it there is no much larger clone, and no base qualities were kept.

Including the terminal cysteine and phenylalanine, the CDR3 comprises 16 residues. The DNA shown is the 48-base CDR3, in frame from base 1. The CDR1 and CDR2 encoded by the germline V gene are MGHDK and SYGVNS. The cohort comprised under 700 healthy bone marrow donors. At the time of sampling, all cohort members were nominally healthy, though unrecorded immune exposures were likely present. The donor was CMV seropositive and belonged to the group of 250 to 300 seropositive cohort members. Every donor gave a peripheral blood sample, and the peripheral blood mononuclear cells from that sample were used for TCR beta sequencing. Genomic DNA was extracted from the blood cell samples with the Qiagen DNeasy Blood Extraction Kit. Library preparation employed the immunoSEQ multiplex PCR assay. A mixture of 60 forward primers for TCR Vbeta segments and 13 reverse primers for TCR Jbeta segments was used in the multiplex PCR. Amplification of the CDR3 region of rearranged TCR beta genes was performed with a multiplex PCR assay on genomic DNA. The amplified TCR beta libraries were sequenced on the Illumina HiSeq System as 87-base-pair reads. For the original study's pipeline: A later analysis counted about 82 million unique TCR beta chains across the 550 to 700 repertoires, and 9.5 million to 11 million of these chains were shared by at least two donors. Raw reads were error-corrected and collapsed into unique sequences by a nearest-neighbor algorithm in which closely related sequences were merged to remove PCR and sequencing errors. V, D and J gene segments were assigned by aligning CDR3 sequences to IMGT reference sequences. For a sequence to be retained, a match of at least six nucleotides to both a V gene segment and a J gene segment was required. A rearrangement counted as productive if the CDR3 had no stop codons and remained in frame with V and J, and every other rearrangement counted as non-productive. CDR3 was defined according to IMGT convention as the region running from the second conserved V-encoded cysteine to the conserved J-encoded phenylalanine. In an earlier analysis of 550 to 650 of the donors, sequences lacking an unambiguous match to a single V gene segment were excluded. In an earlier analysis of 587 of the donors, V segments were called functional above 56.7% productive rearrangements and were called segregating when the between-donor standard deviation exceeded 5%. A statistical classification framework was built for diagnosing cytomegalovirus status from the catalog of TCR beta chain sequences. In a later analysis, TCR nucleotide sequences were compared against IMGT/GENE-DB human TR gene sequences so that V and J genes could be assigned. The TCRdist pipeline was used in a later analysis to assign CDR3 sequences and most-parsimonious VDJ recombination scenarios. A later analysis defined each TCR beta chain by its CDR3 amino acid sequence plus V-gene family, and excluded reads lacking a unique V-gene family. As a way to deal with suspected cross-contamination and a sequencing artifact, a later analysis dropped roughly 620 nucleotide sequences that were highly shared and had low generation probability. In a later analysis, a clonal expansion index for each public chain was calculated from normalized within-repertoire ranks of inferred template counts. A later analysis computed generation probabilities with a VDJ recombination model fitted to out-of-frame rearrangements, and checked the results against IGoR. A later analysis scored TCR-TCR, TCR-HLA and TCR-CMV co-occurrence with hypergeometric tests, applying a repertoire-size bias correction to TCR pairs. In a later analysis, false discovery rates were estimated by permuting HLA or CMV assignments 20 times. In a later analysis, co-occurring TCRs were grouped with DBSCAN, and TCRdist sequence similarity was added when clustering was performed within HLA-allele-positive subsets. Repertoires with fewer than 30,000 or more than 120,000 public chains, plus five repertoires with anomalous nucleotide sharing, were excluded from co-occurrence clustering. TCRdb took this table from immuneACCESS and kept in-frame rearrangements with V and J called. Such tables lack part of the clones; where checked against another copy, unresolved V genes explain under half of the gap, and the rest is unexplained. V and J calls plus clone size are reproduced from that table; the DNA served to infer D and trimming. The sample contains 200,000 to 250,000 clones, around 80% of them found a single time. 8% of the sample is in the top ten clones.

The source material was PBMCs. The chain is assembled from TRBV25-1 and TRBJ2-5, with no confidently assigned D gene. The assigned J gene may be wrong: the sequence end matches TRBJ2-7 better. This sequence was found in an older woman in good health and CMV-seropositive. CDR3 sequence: CASSEYSPGNSYEQYF. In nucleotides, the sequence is TGTGCCAGCAGTGAATATTCGCCAGGCAACTCCTACGAGCAGTACTTC.